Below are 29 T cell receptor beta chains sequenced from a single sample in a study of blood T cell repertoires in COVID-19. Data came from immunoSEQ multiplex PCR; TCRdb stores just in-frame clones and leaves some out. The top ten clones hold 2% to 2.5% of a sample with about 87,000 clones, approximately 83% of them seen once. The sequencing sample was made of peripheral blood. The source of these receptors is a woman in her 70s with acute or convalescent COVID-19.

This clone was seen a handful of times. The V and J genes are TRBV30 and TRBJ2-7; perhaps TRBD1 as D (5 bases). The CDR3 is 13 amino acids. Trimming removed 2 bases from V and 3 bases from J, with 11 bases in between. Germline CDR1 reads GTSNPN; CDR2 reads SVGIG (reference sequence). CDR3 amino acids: CAWSWGANYEQYF. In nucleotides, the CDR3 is TGTGCCTGGAGTTGGGGCGCAAACTACGAGCAGTACTTC.

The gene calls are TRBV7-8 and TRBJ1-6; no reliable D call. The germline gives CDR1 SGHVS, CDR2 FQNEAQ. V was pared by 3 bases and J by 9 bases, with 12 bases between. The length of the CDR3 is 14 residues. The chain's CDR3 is CASSFDYTVSPLHF. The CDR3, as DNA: TGTGCCAGCAGCTTTGACTACACCGTTTCACCCCTCCACTTT. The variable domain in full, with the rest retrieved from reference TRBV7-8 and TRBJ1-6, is GAGVSQSPRYKVAKRGQDVALRCDPISGHVSLFWYQQALGQGPEFLTYFQNEAQLDKSGLPSDRFFAERPEGSVSTLKIQRTQQEDSAVYLCASSFDYTVSPLHFGNGTRLTVT.

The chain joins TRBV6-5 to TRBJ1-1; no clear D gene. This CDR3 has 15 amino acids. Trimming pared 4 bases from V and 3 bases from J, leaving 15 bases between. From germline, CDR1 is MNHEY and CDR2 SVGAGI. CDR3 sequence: CASSFSTAGDTEAFF. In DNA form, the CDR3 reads TGTGCCAGCAGTTTCTCGACGGCCGGGGACACTGAAGCTTTCTTT.

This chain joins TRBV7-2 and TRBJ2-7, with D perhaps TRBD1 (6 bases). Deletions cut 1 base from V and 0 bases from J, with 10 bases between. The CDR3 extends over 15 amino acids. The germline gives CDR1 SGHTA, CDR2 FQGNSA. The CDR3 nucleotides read TGTGCCAGCAGCTTAGGGGGGCCGAGCTCCTACGAGCAGTACTTC. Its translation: CASSLGGPSSYEQYF.

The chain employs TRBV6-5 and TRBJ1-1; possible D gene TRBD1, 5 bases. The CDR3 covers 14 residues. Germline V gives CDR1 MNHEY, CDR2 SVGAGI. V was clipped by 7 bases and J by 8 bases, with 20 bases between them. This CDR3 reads CASTPRGGTSEAFF. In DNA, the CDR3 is TGTGCCAGCACCCCTCGCGGGGGGACGTCCGAAGCTTTCTTT.

CDR3 sequence reads: CASLTGWGSYEQYF. CDR3 bases: TGCGCCAGCTTAACAGGGTGGGGATCCTACGAGCAGTACTTC. V and J are TRBV10-1 and TRBJ2-7; tentative D call: TRBD1 (6 bases). Germline V lookup: CDR1 WNHNN, CDR2 SYGVQD (reference sequence). The CDR3 sequence is 14 residues long. Between the trimmed V and J ends, which lost 8 bases and 1 base, there was a span of 15 bases.

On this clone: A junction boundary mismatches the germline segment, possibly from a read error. CDR3 DNA: TGTGCTAGCAGCTTAGGGGACAGGGCCTCCTACGAGCAGTACTTC. Amino acids: CASSLGDRASYEQYF. The chain joins TRBV7-7 to TRBJ2-7; 9 bases fit TRBD1. CDR1 is SSHAT and CDR2 is FNYEAQ in the germline V gene (reference sequence). The CDR3 runs to 15 residues.

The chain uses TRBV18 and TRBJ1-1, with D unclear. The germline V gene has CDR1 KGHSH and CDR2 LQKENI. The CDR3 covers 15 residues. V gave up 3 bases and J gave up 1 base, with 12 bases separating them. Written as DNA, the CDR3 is TGTGCCAGCTCACCCCGGGATAGGAAGAACACTGAAGCTTTCTTT. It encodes CASSPRDRKNTEAFF.

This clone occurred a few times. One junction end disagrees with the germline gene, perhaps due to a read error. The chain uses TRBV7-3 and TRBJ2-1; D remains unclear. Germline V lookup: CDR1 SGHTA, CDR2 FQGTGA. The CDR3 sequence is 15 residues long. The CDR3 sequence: CASSYDTSGYYEQFF. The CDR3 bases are TGTGCCAGCAGCTATGACACTTCTGGCTACTATGAGCAGTTCTTC.

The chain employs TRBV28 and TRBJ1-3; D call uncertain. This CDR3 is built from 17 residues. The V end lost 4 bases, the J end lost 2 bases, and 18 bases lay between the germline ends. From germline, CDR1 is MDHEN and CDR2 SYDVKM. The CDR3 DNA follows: TGTGCCAGCAGTTCCCCGGTGGGGAGGTACCCTGGAAACACCATATATTTT. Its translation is CASSSPVGRYPGNTIYF.

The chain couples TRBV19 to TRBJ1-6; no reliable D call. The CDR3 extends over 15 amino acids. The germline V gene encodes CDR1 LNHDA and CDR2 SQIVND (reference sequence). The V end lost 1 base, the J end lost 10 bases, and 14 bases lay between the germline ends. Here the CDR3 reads CASSIVNRDGSPLHF. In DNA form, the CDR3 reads TGTGCCAGTAGTATAGTCAACCGGGATGGATCACCCCTCCACTTT.

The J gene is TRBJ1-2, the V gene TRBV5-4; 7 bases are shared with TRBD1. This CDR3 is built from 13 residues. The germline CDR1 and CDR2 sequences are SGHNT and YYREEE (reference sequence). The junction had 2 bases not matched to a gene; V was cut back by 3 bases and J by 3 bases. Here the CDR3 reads CASSSGQDYGYTF. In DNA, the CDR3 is TGTGCCAGCAGCTCTGGACAGGACTATGGCTACACCTTC.

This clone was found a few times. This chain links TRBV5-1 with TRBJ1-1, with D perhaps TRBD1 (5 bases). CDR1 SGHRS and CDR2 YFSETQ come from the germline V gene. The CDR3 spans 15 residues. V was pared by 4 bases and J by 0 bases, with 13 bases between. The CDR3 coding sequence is TGCGCCAGCAGCCCCATGGGGGGGATGAACACTGAAGCTTTCTTT. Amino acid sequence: CASSPMGGMNTEAFF.

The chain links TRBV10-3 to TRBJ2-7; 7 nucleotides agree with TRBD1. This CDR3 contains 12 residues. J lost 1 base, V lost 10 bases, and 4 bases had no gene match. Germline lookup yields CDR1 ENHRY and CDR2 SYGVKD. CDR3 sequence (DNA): TGTGCCAGCCGGGACAGATCCTACGAGCAGTACTTC. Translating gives CASRDRSYEQYF.

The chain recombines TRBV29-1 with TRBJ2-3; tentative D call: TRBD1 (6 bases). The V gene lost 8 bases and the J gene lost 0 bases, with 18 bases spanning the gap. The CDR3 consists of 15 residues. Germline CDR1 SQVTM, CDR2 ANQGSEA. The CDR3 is CSSTPGTPSTDTQYF. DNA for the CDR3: TGCAGCTCTACACCCGGGACACCGAGCACAGATACGCAGTATTTT.

DNA of the CDR3: TGTGCCAGCAGCAAGACAGGGAGCACTGAAGCTTTCTTT. Its translation: CASSKTGSTEAFF. The chain is built from TRBV7-6 and TRBJ1-1; 7 bases fit TRBD1. The CDR3 length is 13 residues. The V gene end was trimmed by 5 bases and the J gene end by 4 bases; junction bases not matched to a gene: 4. Per the germline V gene, CDR1 is SGHVS and CDR2 is FNYEAQ. Supplemented by reference TRBV7-6 and TRBJ1-1, the full variable domain reads GAGVSQSPRYKVTKRGQDVALRCDPISGHVSLYWYRQALGQGPEFLTYFNYEAQQDKSGLPNDRFSAERPEGSISTLTIQRTEQRDSAMYRCASSKTGSTEAFFGQGTRLTVV.

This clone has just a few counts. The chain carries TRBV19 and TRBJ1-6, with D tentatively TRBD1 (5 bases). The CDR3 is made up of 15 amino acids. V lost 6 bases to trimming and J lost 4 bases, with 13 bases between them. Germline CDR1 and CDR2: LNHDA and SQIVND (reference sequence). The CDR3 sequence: CASSPPGLYNSPLHF. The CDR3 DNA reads TGTGCCAGTAGCCCCCCGGGACTGTATAATTCACCCCTCCACTTT.

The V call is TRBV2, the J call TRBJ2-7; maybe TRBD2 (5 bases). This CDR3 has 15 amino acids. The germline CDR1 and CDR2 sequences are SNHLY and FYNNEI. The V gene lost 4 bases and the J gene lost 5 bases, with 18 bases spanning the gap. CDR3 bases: TGTGCCAGCAGTGCTTTAGGAGTATCTAGCAACGAGCAGTACTTC. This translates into CASSALGVSSNEQYF.

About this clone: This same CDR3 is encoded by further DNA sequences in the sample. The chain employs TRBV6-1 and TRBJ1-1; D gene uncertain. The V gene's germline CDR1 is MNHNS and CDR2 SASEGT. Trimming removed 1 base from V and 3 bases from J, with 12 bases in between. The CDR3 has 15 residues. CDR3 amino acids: CASSEEGGRYTEAFF. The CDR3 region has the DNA TGTGCCAGCAGTGAAGAAGGAGGGAGATACACTGAAGCTTTCTTT.

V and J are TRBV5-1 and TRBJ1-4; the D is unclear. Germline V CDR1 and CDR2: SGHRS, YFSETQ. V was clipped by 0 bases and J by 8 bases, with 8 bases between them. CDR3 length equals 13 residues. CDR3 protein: CASSLVGDEKLFF. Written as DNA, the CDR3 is TGCGCCAGCAGCTTGGTGGGCGACGAAAAACTGTTTTTT.

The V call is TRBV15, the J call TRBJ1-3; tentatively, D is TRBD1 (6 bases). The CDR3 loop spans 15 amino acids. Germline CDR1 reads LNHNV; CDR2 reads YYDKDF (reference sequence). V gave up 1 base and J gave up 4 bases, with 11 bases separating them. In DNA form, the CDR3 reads TGTGCCACCAGCAGAGTGGCAGGGGCAGGAAACACCATATATTTT. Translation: CATSRVAGAGNTIYF.

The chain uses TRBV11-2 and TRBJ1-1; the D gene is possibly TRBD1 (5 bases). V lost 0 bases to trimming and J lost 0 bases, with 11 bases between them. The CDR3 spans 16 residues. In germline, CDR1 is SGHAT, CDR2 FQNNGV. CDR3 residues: CASSLDGPGMNTEAFF. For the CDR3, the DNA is TGTGCCAGCAGCTTAGATGGGCCAGGGATGAACACTGAAGCTTTCTTT.

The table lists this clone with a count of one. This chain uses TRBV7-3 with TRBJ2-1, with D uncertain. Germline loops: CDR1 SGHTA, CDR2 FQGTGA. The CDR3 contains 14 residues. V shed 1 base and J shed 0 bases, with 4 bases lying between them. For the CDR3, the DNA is TGTGCCAGCAGCTTAAGGCCCTCCTACAATGAGCAGTTCTTC. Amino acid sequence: CASSLRPSYNEQFF.

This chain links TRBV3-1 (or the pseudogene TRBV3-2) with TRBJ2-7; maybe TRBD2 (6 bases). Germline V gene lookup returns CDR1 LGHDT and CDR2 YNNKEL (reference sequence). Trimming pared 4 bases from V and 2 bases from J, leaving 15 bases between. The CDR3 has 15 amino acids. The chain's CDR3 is CASSRRGGPPYEQYF. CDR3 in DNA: TGTGCCAGCAGCCGGCGGGGCGGTCCTCCCTACGAGCAGTACTTC.

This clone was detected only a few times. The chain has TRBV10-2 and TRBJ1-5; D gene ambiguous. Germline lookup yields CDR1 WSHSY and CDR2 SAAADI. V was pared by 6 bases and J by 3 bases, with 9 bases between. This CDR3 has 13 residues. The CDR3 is CASRAVSNQPQHF. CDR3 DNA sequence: TGCGCCAGCAGGGCAGTCTCCAATCAGCCCCAGCATTTT.

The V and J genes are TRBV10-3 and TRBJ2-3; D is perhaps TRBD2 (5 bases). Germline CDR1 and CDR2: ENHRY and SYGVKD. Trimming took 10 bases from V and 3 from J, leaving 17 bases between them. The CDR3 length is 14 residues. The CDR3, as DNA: TGTGCCACCACTCCGGCCGGGGATACAGATACGCAGTATTTT. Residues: CATTPAGDTDTQYF.

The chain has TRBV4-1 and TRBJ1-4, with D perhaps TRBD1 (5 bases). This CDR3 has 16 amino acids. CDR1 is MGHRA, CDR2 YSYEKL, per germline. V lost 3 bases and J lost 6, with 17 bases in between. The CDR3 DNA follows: TGCGCCAGCAGCCATCCCGGAGGGGATAATGATGAAAAACTGTTTTTT. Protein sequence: CASSHPGGDNDEKLFF.

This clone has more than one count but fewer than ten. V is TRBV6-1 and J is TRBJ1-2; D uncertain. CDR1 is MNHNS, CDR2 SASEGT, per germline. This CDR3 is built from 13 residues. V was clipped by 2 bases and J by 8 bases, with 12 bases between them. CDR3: CASSESKHGGYTF. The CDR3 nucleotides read TGTGCCAGCAGTGAATCCAAACACGGGGGCTACACCTTC.

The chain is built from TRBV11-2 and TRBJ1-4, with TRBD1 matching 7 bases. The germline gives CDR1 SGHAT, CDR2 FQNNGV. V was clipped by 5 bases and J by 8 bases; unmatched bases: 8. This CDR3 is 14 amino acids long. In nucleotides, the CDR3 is TGTGCCAGCAGCCAGCAGGTACAGGGGGAAAAACTGTTTTTT. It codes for CASSQQVQGEKLFF.